The 3 T cell receptor beta chains below all came from one sample that was sequenced in a study of Ad26.COV2.S vaccination and SARS-CoV-2 variants. The treatment here: 15 to 20 received Ad26.COV2.S at low or high dose, single or two shots; 5 received placebo; per-sample allocation not given. Samples came from day 63 after the first vaccine or placebo injection. TCRdb keeps only in-frame clones here, not all; method: immunoSEQ multiplex PCR. The profile shows 400,000 to 450,000 clones, 90% of them singletons. The sequences come from peripheral blood, collected in a trial of Ad26.COV2.S vaccine versus placebo. The receptors were gathered from a person aged 18-60 years who received the Ad26.COV2.S COVID-19 vaccine or a placebo.

The table lists this clone with a few counts. The rearrangement joins TRBV7-2 to TRBJ1-2; D is possibly TRBD1 (5 bases). Trimming took off 2 bases at V and 4 bases at J, with 20 bases between the two ends. Germline CDR1 and CDR2: SGHTA and FQGNSA. The CDR3 runs to 17 residues. The CDR3 DNA reads as TGTGCCAGCAGCTTACCCTTGGGTAATCGACAGCCCTATGGCTACACCTTC. This gives the protein CASSLPLGNRQPYGYTF.

This sequence joins TRBV28 and TRBJ1-1, with a weak D call TRBD1 (6 bases). V was cut by 8 bases and J by 7 bases, with 8 bases left in between. The germline gives CDR1 MDHEN, CDR2 SYDVKM. There are 10 residues in the CDR3. The CDR3 spells CASQGIEAFF. The CDR3 bases are TGTGCCAGCCAGGGGATTGAAGCTTTCTTT.

This chain links TRBV9 with TRBJ2-7; 9 bases map to TRBD2. CDR1 is SGDLS, CDR2 YYNGEE, per germline. The CDR3 contains 15 residues. Germline trimming cut 3 bases from V and 0 bases from J; bases unmatched to any gene: 4. In DNA, the CDR3 is TGTGCCAGCAGCGCTAGCGGGGAAAGCTCCTACGAGCAGTACTTC. This codes for CASSASGESSYEQYF.